This TCR beta chain was documented in a study of identical twins. CDR3 length: 14 amino acids. Germline CDR1 is SGHVS and CDR2 is FNYEAQ. The V and J ends lost 5 bases and 5 bases, in that order; junction bases with no gene match: 6. All donors comprised healthy Caucasians. TCRdb re-called the 5' RACE reads through MiXCR, storing one row per CDR3 protein. The sample shows about 660,000 distinct CDR3 sequences, 8.6% of them seen only once. This sample was shared with a second study, whose subject was yellow fever vaccine responses in identical twins.

Sequencing was carried out using PBMCs. The source of this sequence is a woman between 18 and 29 years old in good health. The V gene is TRBV7-6, the J gene TRBJ2-7; TRBD2 agrees at 10 bases. Here the CDR3 DNA reads TGTGCCAGCAGCCAAGTAGCGGGAGGCGACGAGCAGTACTTC. Its protein is CASSQVAGGDEQYF.